This T cell receptor (beta chain) originates from a study of T cells in Graves' hyperthyroidism and ophthalmopathy. Amplification yielded TCR beta CDR3 regions, with RNA transcripts as the source. A first-round RT-PCR of the TCR CDR3 used the HTBI primer set. TCRdb passed the multiplex PCR reads through MiXCR, listing each CDR3 protein once. The sample includes 480,000 or so distinct CDR3 sequences, 13% to 15% seen only once; the top ten take about a sixth. Hyperthyroidism had been newly diagnosed in patients aged 18 to 65, and its duration was under 2 months. Investigators excluded patients with uncontrolled infection, other autoimmune disease, pregnancy or lactation. V lost 3 bases and J lost 6, with 11 bases in between. Germline V gene lookup returns CDR1 LNHNV and CDR2 YYDKDF (reference sequence). This CDR3 has 14 residues.

Sequenced material: blood. This receptor was obtained from a woman aged 18-29 years with Graves' hyperthyroidism. The rearrangement uses TRBV15 and TRBJ1-4; D remains ambiguous. This chain's CDR3 is CATSRRAWDEKLFF. The CDR3 coding sequence is TGTGCCACCAGCAGGAGGGCTTGGGATGAAAAACTGTTTTTT. The full variable domain, in which reference TRBV15 and TRBJ1-4 provide the parts outside the CDR3, is DAMVIQNPRYQVTQFGKPVTLSCSQTLNHNVMYWYQQKSSQAPKLLFHYYDKDFNNEADTPDNFQSRRPNTSFCFLDIRSPGLGDTAMYLCATSRRAWDEKLFFGSGTQLSVL.